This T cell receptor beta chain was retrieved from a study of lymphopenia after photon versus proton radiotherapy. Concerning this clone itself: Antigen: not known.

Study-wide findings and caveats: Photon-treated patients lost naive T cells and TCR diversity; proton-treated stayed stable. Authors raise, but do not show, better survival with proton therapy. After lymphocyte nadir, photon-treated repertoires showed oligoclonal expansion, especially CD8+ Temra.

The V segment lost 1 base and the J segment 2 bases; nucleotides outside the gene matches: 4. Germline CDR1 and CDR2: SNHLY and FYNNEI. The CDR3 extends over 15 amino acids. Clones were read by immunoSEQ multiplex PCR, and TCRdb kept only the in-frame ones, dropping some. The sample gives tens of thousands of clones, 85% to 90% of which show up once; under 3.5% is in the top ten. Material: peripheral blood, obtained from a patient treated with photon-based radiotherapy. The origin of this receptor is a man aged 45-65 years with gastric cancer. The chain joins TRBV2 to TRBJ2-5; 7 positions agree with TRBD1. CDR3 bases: TGTGCCAGCAGTGAAGGCCCGGGACAGCAAGAGACCCAGTACTTC. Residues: CASSEGPGQQETQYF.